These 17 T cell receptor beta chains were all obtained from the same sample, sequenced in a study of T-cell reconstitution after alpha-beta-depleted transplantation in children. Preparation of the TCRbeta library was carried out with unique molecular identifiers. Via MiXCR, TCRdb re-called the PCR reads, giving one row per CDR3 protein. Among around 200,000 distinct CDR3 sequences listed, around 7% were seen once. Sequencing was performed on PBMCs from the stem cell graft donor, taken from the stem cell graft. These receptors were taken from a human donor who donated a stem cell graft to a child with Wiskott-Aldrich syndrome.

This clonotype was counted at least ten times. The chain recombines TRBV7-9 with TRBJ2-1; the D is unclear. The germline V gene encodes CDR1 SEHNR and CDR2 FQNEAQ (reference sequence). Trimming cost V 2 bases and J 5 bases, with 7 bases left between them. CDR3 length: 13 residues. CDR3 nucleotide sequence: TGTGCCAGCAGCTTAAACGTAGACAATGAGCAGTTCTTC. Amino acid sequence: CASSLNVDNEQFF.

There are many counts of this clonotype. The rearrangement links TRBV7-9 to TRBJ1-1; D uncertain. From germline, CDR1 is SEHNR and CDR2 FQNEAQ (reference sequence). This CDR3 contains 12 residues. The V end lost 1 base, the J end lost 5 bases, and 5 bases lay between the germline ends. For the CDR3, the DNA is TGTGCCAGCAGCTTAGGGAAAACTGAAGCTTTCTTT. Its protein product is CASSLGKTEAFF.

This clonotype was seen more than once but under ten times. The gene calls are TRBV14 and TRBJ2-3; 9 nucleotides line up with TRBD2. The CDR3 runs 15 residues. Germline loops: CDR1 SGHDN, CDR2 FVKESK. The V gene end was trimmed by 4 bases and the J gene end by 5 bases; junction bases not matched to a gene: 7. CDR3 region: CASSPLAGTVDTQYF. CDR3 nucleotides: TGTGCCAGCAGCCCCCTAGCGGGAACGGTAGATACGCAGTATTTT. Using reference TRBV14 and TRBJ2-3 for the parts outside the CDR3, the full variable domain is EAGVTQFPSHSVIEKGQTVTLRCDPISGHDNLYWYRRVMGKEIKFLLHFVKESKQDESGMPNNRFLAERTGGTYSTLKVQPAELEDSGVYFCASSPLAGTVDTQYFGPGTRLTVL.

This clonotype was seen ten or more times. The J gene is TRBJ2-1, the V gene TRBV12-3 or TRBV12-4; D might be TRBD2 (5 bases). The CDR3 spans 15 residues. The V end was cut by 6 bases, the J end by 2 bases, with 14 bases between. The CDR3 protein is CASRFNLATYNEQFF. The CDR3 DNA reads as TGTGCCAGCAGGTTTAATCTAGCCACCTACAATGAGCAGTTCTTC.

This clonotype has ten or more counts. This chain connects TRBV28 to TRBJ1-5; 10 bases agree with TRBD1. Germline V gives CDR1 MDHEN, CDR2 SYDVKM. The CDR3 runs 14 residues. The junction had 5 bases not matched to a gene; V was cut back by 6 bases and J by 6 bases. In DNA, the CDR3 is TGTGCCAGCAGCCTTGGGACAGGGGTTCAGCCCCAGCATTTT. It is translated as CASSLGTGVQPQHF.

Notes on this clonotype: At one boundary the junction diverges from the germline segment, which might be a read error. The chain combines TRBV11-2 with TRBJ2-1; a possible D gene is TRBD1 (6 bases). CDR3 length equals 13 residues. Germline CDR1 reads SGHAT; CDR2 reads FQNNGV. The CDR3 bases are TGTGCCAGCAGCCCCCCACTTGGCCAGGGGTCGATCTTC. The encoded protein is CASSPPLGQGSIF.

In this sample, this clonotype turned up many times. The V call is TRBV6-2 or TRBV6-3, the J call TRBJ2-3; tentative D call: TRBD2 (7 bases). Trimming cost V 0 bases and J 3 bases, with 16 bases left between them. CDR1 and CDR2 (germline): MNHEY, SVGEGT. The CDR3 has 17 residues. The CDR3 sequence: CASSYSKDGGPTDTQYF. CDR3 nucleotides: TGTGCCAGCAGTTACTCGAAGGACGGGGGGCCTACAGATACGCAGTATTTT.

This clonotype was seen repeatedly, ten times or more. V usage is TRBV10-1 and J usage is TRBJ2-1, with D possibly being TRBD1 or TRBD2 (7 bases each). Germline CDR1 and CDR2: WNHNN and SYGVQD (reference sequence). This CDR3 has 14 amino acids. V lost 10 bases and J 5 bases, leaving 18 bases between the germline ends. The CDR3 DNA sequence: TGCGCCACCGGACCCGGGGGGACAGACAATGAGCAGTTCTTC. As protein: CATGPGGTDNEQFF.

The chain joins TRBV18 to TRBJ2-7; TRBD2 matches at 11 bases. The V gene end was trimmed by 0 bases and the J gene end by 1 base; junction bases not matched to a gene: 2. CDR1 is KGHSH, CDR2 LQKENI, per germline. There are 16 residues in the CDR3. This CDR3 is CASSPPGLAASYEQYF. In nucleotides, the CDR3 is TGTGCCAGCTCACCACCGGGACTAGCGGCATCCTACGAGCAGTACTTC.

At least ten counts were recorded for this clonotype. The CDR3 region is CASSPDRDLQFF. CDR3 DNA: TGTGCCAGCAGCCCCGACAGGGACCTGCAGTTCTTC. V usage is TRBV7-9 and J usage is TRBJ2-1; TRBD1 matches at 7 bases. Germline CDR1 reads SEHNR; CDR2 reads FQNEAQ (reference sequence). The V gene end was trimmed by 5 bases and the J gene end by 12 bases; junction bases not matched to a gene: 7. This CDR3 has 12 amino acids.

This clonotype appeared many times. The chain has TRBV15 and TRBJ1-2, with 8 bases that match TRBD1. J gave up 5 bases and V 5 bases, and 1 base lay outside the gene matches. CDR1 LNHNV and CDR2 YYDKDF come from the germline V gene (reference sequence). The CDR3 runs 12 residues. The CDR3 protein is CATSGQGYGYTF. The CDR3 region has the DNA TGTGCCACCAGCGGACAGGGATATGGCTACACCTTC.

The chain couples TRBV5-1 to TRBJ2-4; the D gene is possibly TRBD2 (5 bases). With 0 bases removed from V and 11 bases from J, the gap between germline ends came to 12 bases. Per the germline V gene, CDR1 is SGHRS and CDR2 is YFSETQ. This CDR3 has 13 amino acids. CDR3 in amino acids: CASSLDGESVQYF. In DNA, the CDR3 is TGCGCCAGCAGCTTGGATGGGGAGTCCGTTCAGTACTTC.

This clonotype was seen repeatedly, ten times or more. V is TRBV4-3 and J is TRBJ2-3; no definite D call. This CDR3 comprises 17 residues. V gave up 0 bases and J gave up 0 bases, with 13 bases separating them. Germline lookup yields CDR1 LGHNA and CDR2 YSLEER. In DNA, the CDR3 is TGCGCCAGCAGCCAAGAACCCCGAGGATCTAGCACAGATACGCAGTATTTT. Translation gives CASSQEPRGSSTDTQYF.

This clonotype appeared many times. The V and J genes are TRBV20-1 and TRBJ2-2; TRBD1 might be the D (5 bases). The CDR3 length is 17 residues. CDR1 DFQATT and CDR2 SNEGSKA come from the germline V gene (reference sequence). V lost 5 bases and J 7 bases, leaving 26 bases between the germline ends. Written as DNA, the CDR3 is TGCAGTGCTCGGCGTAGACAGACTTCAACCTCCGGCGGGGAGCTGTTTTTT. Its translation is CSARRRQTSTSGGELFF.

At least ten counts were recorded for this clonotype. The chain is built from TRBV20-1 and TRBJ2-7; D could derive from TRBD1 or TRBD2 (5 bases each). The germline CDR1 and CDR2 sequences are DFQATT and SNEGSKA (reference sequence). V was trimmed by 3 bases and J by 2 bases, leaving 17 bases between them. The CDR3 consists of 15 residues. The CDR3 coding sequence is TGCAGTGCTAGGACTACAGTGGGGACCCCCTACGAGCAGTACTTC. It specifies CSARTTVGTPYEQYF.

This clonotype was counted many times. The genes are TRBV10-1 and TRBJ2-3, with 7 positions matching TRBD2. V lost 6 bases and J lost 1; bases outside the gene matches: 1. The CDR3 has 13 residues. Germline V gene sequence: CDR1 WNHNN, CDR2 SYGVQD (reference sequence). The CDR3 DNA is TGCGCCAGCAGAAGCGGGGGCACAGATACGCAGTATTTT. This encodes CASRSGGTDTQYF.

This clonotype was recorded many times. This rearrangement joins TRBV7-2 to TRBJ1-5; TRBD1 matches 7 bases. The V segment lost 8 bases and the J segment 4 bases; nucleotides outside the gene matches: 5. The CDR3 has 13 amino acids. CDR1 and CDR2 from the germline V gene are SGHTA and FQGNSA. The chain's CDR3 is CASGQTGNQPQHF. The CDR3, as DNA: TGTGCCAGCGGCCAGACAGGGAATCAGCCCCAGCATTTT.